Relative to its sample, the clone carrying this T cell receptor beta chain is medium-sized. The record originates from a study of metastatic and nonmetastatic thyroid tumors. Study-level background: The comparison covered peripheral blood and tumor or nodule tissue in malignant and benign thyroid patients.

The CDR3 sequence is 14 residues long. Germline CDR1 and CDR2: ENHRY and SYGVKD. The V end lost 0 bases, the J end lost 9 bases, and 11 bases lay between the germline ends. No patient received treatment before thyroid surgery. TCRdb re-analyzed the PCR reads through MiXCR. Of over 11,000 clones in the sample, more than 20% are singletons; the top ten hold around 8%. Sequencing was carried out using blood. The rearrangement uses TRBV10-3 and TRBJ2-2, with D possibly TRBD2 on 5 matching bases. This sequence originates from a female donor with papillary thyroid cancer or a benign thyroid nodule (not recorded which). Some clones in this sample may be carry-over from other donors' samples. The CDR3 region is CAISESTRGWELFF. The DNA of the CDR3 is TGTGCCATCAGTGAGTCGACTCGGGGTTGGGAGCTGTTTTTT.